The present entry profiles one TCR beta chain with its context. These data originate in a study of blood T cell repertoires in COVID-19. About the study: From the United States, Italy and Spain came samples of acute and convalescent COVID-19.

In the original processing: Reference gene primer amplification gave estimated nucleated cell counts. Clones were sequenced by immunoSEQ multiplex PCR, and TCRdb holds only the in-frame ones, with some missing. V and J calls and clone size are those listed in that table; D and trimming were worked out from the DNA. The data contain 110,000 or so clones, 88% of them singletons. CDR1 is SGHVS, CDR2 FNYEAQ, per germline. J gave up 6 bases and V 5 bases, and 7 bases lay outside the gene matches. CDR3 length equals 13 residues. The genes are TRBV7-6 and TRBJ2-7, with 7 bases lining up with TRBD1. The TCR sequence derives from a woman aged 70-85 years who had recovered from COVID-19. Sequencing input: peripheral blood. As DNA, the CDR3 is TGTGCCAGCAGCCCGACGGCAGGGGGCGAGCAGTACTTC. Encoded protein: CASSPTAGGEQYF. The complete variable domain, with remaining parts taken from reference TRBV7-6 and TRBJ2-7, reads GAGVSQSPRYKVTKRGQDVALRCDPISGHVSLYWYRQALGQGPEFLTYFNYEAQQDKSGLPNDRFSAERPEGSISTLTIQRTEQRDSAMYRCASSPTAGGEQYFGPGTRLTVT.